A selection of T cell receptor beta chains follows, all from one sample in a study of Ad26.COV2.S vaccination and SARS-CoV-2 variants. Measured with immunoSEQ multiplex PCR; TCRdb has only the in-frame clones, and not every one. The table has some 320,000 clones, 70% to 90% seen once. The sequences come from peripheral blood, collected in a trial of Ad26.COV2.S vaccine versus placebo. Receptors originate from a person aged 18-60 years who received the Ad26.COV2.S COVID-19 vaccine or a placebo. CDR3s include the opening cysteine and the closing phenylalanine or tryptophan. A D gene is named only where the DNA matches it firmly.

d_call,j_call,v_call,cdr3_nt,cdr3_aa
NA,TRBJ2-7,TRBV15,TGTGCCACCAGCAGAGATGAAGGGACTTACTCCTACGAGCAGTACTTC,CATSRDEGTYSYEQYF
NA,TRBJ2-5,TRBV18,TGTGCCAGCTCACCTACGGGACCGCCCCAAGAGACCCAGTACTTC,CASSPTGPPQETQYF
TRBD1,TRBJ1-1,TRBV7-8,TGTGCCAGCAGCAACCGACAGGGGGCAGACACTGAAGCTTTCTTT,CASSNRQGADTEAFF
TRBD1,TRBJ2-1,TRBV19,TGTGCCAGTAGTATTGGGACAGGGGCCAGCGGTGAGCAGTTCTTC,CASSIGTGASGEQFF
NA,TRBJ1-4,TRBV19,TGTGCCAGTAGTATAGGGGGGGCAACTAATGAAAAACTGTTTTTT,CASSIGGATNEKLFF
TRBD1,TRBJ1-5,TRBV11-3,TGTGCCAGCAGCATACCGGGACAGGGAATTCAAAGCAATCAGCCCCAGCATTTT,CASSIPGQGIQSNQPQHF
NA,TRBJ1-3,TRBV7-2,TGTGCCAGCAGCGCCCAGGGAGTACCGGGAAACACCATATATTTT,CASSAQGVPGNTIYF
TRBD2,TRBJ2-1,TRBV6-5,TGTGCCAGCAGTTACCGGACTAGCGGGGGGGCATATGAGCAGTTCTTC,CASSYRTSGGAYEQFF
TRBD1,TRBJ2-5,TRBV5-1,TGCGCCAGCAGCAGAGAGGGGACAGGGGGCGGGGAGACCCAGTACTTC,CASSREGTGGGETQYF
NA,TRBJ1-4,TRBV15,TGTGCCACCAGCAGAGAGGGGGGGGTTGTAACTGCAACTAATGAAAAACTGTTTTTT,CATSREGGVVTATNEKLFF
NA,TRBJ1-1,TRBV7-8,TGTGCCAGCAGCTCCCTACAGGAGTGGCACACTGAAGCTTTCTTT,CASSSLQEWHTEAFF